The next 27 T cell receptor beta chains were all read from a single sample in a study of T cell responses to AZD1222 COVID-19 vaccine. Assay used: immunoSEQ multiplex PCR; TCRdb lists only in-frame clones, some missing. The sample contains about 150,000 clones, more than 85% of which appear only once. The sequenced sample was peripheral blood, obtained 28 days after the second AZD1222 dose. These receptors were obtained from an adult who received the AZD1222 COVID-19 vaccine.

The chain employs TRBV6-1 and TRBJ2-3; 9 bases line up with TRBD2. V lost 3 bases to trimming and J lost 0 bases; unmatched junction nucleotides: 4. Germline lookup yields CDR1 MNHNS and CDR2 SASEGT. The CDR3 has 16 amino acids. CDR3 nucleotides: TGTGCCAGCAGTGACCCTAGCGGGAAAAGCACAGATACGCAGTATTTT. As protein: CASSDPSGKSTDTQYF.

The CDR3 loop reads CASSLLQGSSGNTIYF. In DNA form, the CDR3 reads TGTGCCAGCAGCTTACTACAGGGCAGCTCTGGAAACACCATATATTTT. The chain joins TRBV11-2 to TRBJ1-3; D may be TRBD1 (6 bases). Trimming left V 2 bases short and J 0 bases short, with 11 bases between. Germline assignment: CDR1 SGHAT and CDR2 FQNNGV. The CDR3 has 16 residues.

The chain combines TRBV5-6 with TRBJ2-7, with D unresolved. Per the germline V gene, CDR1 is SGHDT and CDR2 is YYEEEE. CDR3 length: 14 residues. The V and J ends lost 4 bases and 3 bases respectively, with 14 bases between them. This CDR3 reads CASSPTTSLYEQYF. CDR3 nucleotides: TGTGCCAGCAGCCCCACGACATCACTCTACGAGCAGTACTTC.

V gene TRBV2 combines with J gene TRBJ2-7; no firm D call. Deletions cut 6 bases from V and 0 bases from J, with 12 bases between. In germline, CDR1 is SNHLY, CDR2 FYNNEI. This CDR3 contains 14 residues. The CDR3 spells CASRSSGGSYEQYF. The CDR3 DNA sequence: TGTGCCAGCAGGTCGTCAGGCGGCTCCTACGAGCAGTACTTC.

The V and J genes are TRBV28 and TRBJ1-6; no clear D. CDR3 length: 13 amino acids. V shed 2 bases and J shed 6 bases, with 5 bases lying between them. From germline, CDR1 is MDHEN and CDR2 SYDVKM. CDR3: CASSLDGNSPLHF. Written as DNA, the CDR3 is TGTGCCAGCAGTTTAGACGGTAATTCACCCCTCCACTTT.

The rearrangement joins TRBV30 to TRBJ1-4; D is perhaps TRBD1 (6 bases). Germline loops: CDR1 GTSNPN, CDR2 SVGIG (reference sequence). Trimming stripped 4 bases from V and 0 bases from J, with 15 bases between. This CDR3 is built from 16 residues. The CDR3 bases are TGTGCCTGGAATTCCGGGACAACAACAACTAATGAAAAACTGTTTTTT. Amino acid sequence: CAWNSGTTTTNEKLFF.

The chain uses TRBV11-2 and TRBJ2-7; 7 bases agree with TRBD1. J lost 3 bases, V lost 3 bases, and 2 bases had no gene match. This CDR3 has 13 amino acids. Germline lookup yields CDR1 SGHAT and CDR2 FQNNGV. CDR3 bases: TGTGCCAGCAGCTTTGGACAGGACTACGAGCAGTACTTC. Amino acids: CASSFGQDYEQYF.

V is TRBV7-9 and J is TRBJ2-7; TRBD2 might be the D (5 bases). The CDR3 is 14 residues long. Germline V CDR1 and CDR2: SEHNR, FQNEAQ (reference sequence). Trimming pared 5 bases from V and 5 bases from J, leaving 16 bases between. CDR3 loop: CASSRIQNSDEQYF. In nucleotides, the CDR3 is TGTGCCAGCAGCCGAATCCAAAATAGCGACGAGCAGTACTTC.

The chain couples TRBV6-5 to TRBJ1-2, with D possibly matching TRBD1 (5 bases). V was clipped by 7 bases and J by 4 bases, with 13 bases between them. Per germline, CDR1 MNHEY and CDR2 SVGAGI. This CDR3 comprises 13 residues. The CDR3 DNA follows: TGTGCCAGCACCCGGAGGGGTGGCTATGGCTACACCTTC. This encodes CASTRRGGYGYTF.

This clone was counted ten times or more. The V call is TRBV11-2, the J call TRBJ2-7; possible D gene TRBD2, 5 bases. V dropped 1 base and J dropped 9 bases, with 16 bases sitting between them. CDR3 size: 14 residues. The germline gives CDR1 SGHAT, CDR2 FQNNGV. This CDR3 reads CASSLGGLNSWQYF. CDR3 in DNA: TGTGCCAGCAGCTTAGGCGGACTGAACTCTTGGCAGTACTTC.

The rearrangement joins TRBV9 to TRBJ2-2; no firm D call. Germline assignment: CDR1 SGDLS and CDR2 YYNGEE. This CDR3 contains 13 residues. Trimming cost V 4 bases and J 7 bases, with 11 bases left between them. In DNA, the CDR3 is TGTGCCAGCAGCCTGGCCGGTGACGGGGAGCTGTTTTTT. Encoded protein: CASSLAGDGELFF.

The CDR3 is CASSMQTGSRNQPQHF. The CDR3 bases are TGTGCCAGTAGTATGCAAACAGGATCGCGCAATCAGCCCCAGCATTTT. The chain is built from TRBV19 and TRBJ1-5, with D perhaps TRBD1 (5 bases). The CDR3 extends over 16 amino acids. Per the germline V gene, CDR1 is LNHDA and CDR2 is SQIVND (reference sequence). V lost 3 bases and J 2 bases, leaving 14 bases between the germline ends.

This chain joins TRBV11-2 and TRBJ1-2, with D perhaps matching TRBD1 (5 bases). The CDR3 has 19 residues. From germline, CDR1 is SGHAT and CDR2 FQNNGV. Trimming cost V 1 base and J 0 bases, with 21 bases left between them. In nucleotides, the CDR3 is TGTGCCAGCAGCTTAGGAGGAAGGGGACGGACGGTTTCTAACTATGGCTACACCTTC. Translated: CASSLGGRGRTVSNYGYTF.

A few counts support this clone. The CDR3 protein is CASSLNQGATGNTIYF. CDR3 in DNA: TGTGCCAGCAGCTTAAACCAGGGGGCTACTGGAAACACCATATATTTT. The chain recombines TRBV5-5 with TRBJ1-3, with 8 bases that match TRBD1. V was clipped by 2 bases and J by 2 bases; unmatched bases: 6. This CDR3 is 16 amino acids long. Germline assignment: CDR1 SGHKS and CDR2 YYEKEE (reference sequence). The complete variable domain, with remaining parts taken from reference TRBV5-5 and TRBJ1-3, reads DAGVTQSPTHLIKTRGQQVTLRCSPISGHKSVSWYQQVLGQGPQFIFQYYEKEERGRGNFPDRFSARQFPNYSSELNVNALLLGDSALYLCASSLNQGATGNTIYFGEGSWLTVV.

The chain links TRBV14 to TRBJ2-7, with D perhaps TRBD2 (5 bases). CDR3 length equals 15 residues. Per the germline V gene, CDR1 is SGHDN and CDR2 is FVKESK. Trimming shortened V by 4 bases and J by 4 bases, and 17 bases separated the two germline ends. The CDR3 loop is CASSPIRDSPYEQYF. CDR3 coding DNA: TGTGCCAGCAGCCCTATCCGGGATTCCCCATACGAGCAGTACTTC.

This chain joins TRBV4-1 and TRBJ2-2, with TRBD2 matching 12 bases. This CDR3 is built from 18 residues. Unmatched junction bases numbered 5, after V lost 1 base and J lost 2 bases. Germline CDR1 MGHRA, CDR2 YSYEKL. The CDR3 sequence: CASSQVRGLAGNTGELFF. The CDR3 nucleotides are TGCGCCAGCAGCCAAGTCCGCGGACTAGCGGGAAACACCGGGGAGCTGTTTTTT.

This sequence joins TRBV10-3 and TRBJ2-7; the D is unclear. The CDR3 spans 15 residues. Germline V gives CDR1 ENHRY, CDR2 SYGVKD. Trimming took 1 base from V and 4 from J, leaving 14 bases between them. CDR3 nucleotides: TGTGCCATCAGTGAGTATGGTCTAGTGGAATACGAGCAGTACTTC. Its translation is CAISEYGLVEYEQYF.

This rearrangement joins TRBV28 to TRBJ1-4, with D maybe TRBD1 (5 bases). This CDR3 has 13 residues. Per the germline V gene, CDR1 is MDHEN and CDR2 is SYDVKM. V was clipped by 2 bases and J by 5 bases, with 6 bases between them. The CDR3: CASSLGANEKLFF. The CDR3 DNA reads TGTGCCAGCAGTTTAGGGGCGAATGAAAAACTGTTTTTT.

In DNA form, the CDR3 reads TGTGCCAGCAGTAGACAGGGAACCGGGGAGCTGTTTTTT. This codes for CASSRQGTGELFF. The chain is built from TRBV6-5 and TRBJ2-2; TRBD1 aligns across 7 bases. The germline V gene encodes CDR1 MNHEY and CDR2 SVGAGI. With V trimmed by 5 bases and J by 5 bases, 2 bases remained unmatched. This CDR3 comprises 13 residues.

The chain is built from TRBV11-2 and TRBJ2-5; weak D call: TRBD1 (6 bases). The V gene's germline CDR1 is SGHAT and CDR2 FQNNGV. The CDR3 runs 15 residues. V lost 5 bases, J lost 5 bases, and 18 bases lay in between. This CDR3 is CASSKPGQRGETQYF. DNA of the CDR3: TGTGCCAGCAGCAAGCCGGGACAAAGAGGGGAGACCCAGTACTTC.

The chain recombines TRBV28 with TRBJ2-5, with TRBD1 matching over 7 bases. Germline V CDR1 and CDR2: MDHEN, SYDVKM. The CDR3 has 14 residues. V shed 2 bases, J shed 5 bases, and the junction held 5 bases outside the gene matches. CDR3 sequence reads: CASSLRGRRETQYF. Here the CDR3 DNA reads TGTGCCAGCAGTTTAAGGGGGCGGCGGGAGACCCAGTACTTC.

This chain joins TRBV10-2 and TRBJ1-3; D perhaps matches TRBD1 (6 bases). CDR1 and CDR2 (germline): WSHSY, SAAADI. The germline V and J ends were trimmed by 2 bases and 4 bases, with 12 bases remaining between them. The CDR3 totals 15 residues. The CDR3 is CASSELQGKGNTIYF. The DNA for the CDR3 is TGCGCCAGCAGTGAGCTTCAGGGGAAAGGAAACACCATATATTTT.

The V gene is TRBV2, the J gene TRBJ2-1, with D unclear. V was shortened by 5 bases and J by 8 bases, with 7 bases between the two germline ends. The CDR3 is 11 amino acids. CDR1 and CDR2 from the germline V gene are SNHLY and FYNNEI. The CDR3 here is CASSLWDEQFF. The CDR3 region has the DNA TGTGCCAGCAGTCTTTGGGATGAGCAGTTCTTC. Drawing the rest from reference TRBV2 and TRBJ2-1, the complete variable domain is EPEVTQTPSHQVTQMGQEVILRCVPISNHLYFYWYRQILGQKVEFLVSFYNNEISEKSEIFDDQFSVERPDGSNFTLKIRSTKLEDSAMYFCASSLWDEQFFGPGTRLTVL.

The chain employs TRBV6-1 and TRBJ1-5, with D unclear. The germline V and J ends were trimmed by 2 bases and 4 bases, with 3 bases remaining between them. CDR1 and CDR2 from the germline V gene are MNHNS and SASEGT. CDR3 length: 12 amino acids. DNA of the CDR3: TGTGCCAGCAGTGAACTGAATCAGCCCCAGCATTTT. Translation: CASSELNQPQHF.

The rearrangement links TRBV3-1 (or the pseudogene TRBV3-2) to TRBJ2-7, with TRBD2 matching 7 bases. V trimming: 2 bases; J trimming: 2 bases; junction bases outside the gene matches: 12. Germline V gene data show CDR1 as LGHDT and CDR2 as YNNKEL (reference sequence). This CDR3 region has 17 residues. CDR3 region: CASSQPLTASGAYEQYF. CDR3 bases: TGTGCCAGCAGCCAACCCCTGACGGCTAGCGGTGCCTACGAGCAGTACTTC.

The genes are TRBV5-6 and TRBJ2-7; D gene uncertain. From germline, CDR1 is SGHDT and CDR2 YYEEEE. This CDR3 contains 11 residues. Trimming pared 1 base from V and 5 bases from J, leaving 4 bases between. DNA of the CDR3: TGTGCCAGCAGCTTGTCCCACGAGCAGTACTTC. This sequence encodes CASSLSHEQYF.

The V gene is TRBV27, the J gene TRBJ2-2, with 13 bases matching TRBD2. Germline V lookup: CDR1 MNHEY, CDR2 SMNVEV (reference sequence). CDR3 size: 16 residues. V lost 5 bases, J lost 5 bases, and 5 bases stayed unmatched. The CDR3 here is CASSGLAGVETGELFF. The CDR3 bases are TGTGCCAGCAGTGGACTAGCGGGAGTAGAAACCGGGGAGCTGTTTTTT.